The 27 T cell receptor beta chains presented below share a single source sample, sequenced in a study of immune evolution from preneoplasia to lung adenocarcinoma. Produced via immunoSEQ multiplex PCR; TCRdb's table is partial and in-frame only. The table includes 4,000 to 6,000 clones, around four fifths detected once. Material: FFPE adjacent normal lung tissue. These receptors came from a donor aged 70 or over with lung adenocarcinoma.

The chain joins TRBV5-1 to TRBJ2-7; TRBD2 agrees at 10 bases. Germline lookup yields CDR1 SGHRS and CDR2 YFSETQ. V lost 7 bases, J lost 2 bases, and 6 bases stayed unmatched. CDR3 size: 14 residues. The CDR3 sequence: CASGWTSGTYEQYF. The CDR3 coding sequence is TGCGCCAGCGGATGGACTAGCGGAACCTACGAGCAGTACTTC.

The rearrangement joins TRBV28 to TRBJ1-1; 7 nucleotides align to TRBD1. Germline V CDR1 and CDR2: MDHEN, SYDVKM. Losses at the gene ends were 6 bases for V and 7 bases for J; bases not matched to a gene: 5. The CDR3 runs to 12 residues. The CDR3 loop is CASRQGNVEAFF. CDR3 DNA sequence: TGTGCCAGCAGACAGGGGAACGTTGAAGCTTTCTTT.

The V call is TRBV7-3, the J call TRBJ2-7, with 9 bases aligning to TRBD2. CDR3 size: 15 residues. Germline V gene lookup returns CDR1 SGHTA and CDR2 FQGTGA. V lost 3 bases, J lost 3 bases, and 6 bases stayed unmatched. CDR3: CASSLAGGLLYEQYF. Here the CDR3 DNA reads TGTGCCAGCAGCTTGGCGGGAGGGCTACTCTACGAGCAGTACTTC.

The rearrangement links TRBV11-2 to TRBJ2-1; D gene uncertain. This CDR3 comprises 14 residues. In germline, CDR1 is SGHAT, CDR2 FQNNGV. Trimming left V 5 bases short and J 0 bases short, with 8 bases between. The CDR3 loop reads CASSLWGSYNEQFF. The CDR3 DNA follows: TGTGCCAGCAGCCTCTGGGGCTCCTACAATGAGCAGTTCTTC.

The chain carries TRBV10-3 and TRBJ1-3, with D tentatively TRBD1 (6 bases). Germline V gene lookup returns CDR1 ENHRY and CDR2 SYGVKD. The CDR3 sequence is 14 residues long. V shed 6 bases and J shed 0 bases, with 9 bases lying between them. The CDR3 DNA is TGTGCCATCAGCTCAGGGGACTCTGGAAACACCATATATTTT. Protein sequence: CAISSGDSGNTIYF.

The sample holds a few counts of this clone. This chain joins TRBV28 and TRBJ2-2; 7 nucleotides align to TRBD2. The CDR3 contains 14 residues. With V trimmed by 8 bases and J by 5 bases, 8 bases remained unmatched. Germline V CDR1 and CDR2: MDHEN, SYDVKM. For the CDR3, the DNA is TGTGCCAGCTCGGGCGGGAGTCGGACCGGGGAGCTGTTTTTT. Encoded protein: CASSGGSRTGELFF.

V and J are TRBV2 and TRBJ2-7, with 9 bases aligning to TRBD1. The CDR3 loop spans 14 amino acids. The trim removed 6 bases at V and 6 bases at J, leaving 9 bases unmatched. Germline V gene lookup returns CDR1 SNHLY and CDR2 FYNNEI. In DNA form, the CDR3 reads TGTGCCAGCAGCGGCCGGGACAGGGTGTCCGAGCAGTACTTC. This codes for CASSGRDRVSEQYF.

The J gene is TRBJ1-3, the V gene TRBV5-1; 7 bases match TRBD1. V dropped 0 bases and J dropped 12; count of bases not matched to a gene: 6. The CDR3 is 13 amino acids. Germline CDR1 is SGHRS and CDR2 is YFSETQ. The DNA for the CDR3 is TGCGCCAGCAGCTTGGCCCTAGGGACAGACATATATTTT. It is translated as CASSLALGTDIYF.

The chain recombines TRBV30 with TRBJ1-5; 8 bases map to TRBD1. Germline loops: CDR1 GTSNPN, CDR2 SVGIG (reference sequence). This CDR3 has 15 residues. The junction had 7 bases not matched to a gene; V was cut back by 0 bases and J by 6 bases. The CDR3 here is CAWSVADRESQPQHF. For the CDR3, the DNA is TGTGCCTGGAGTGTGGCGGACAGGGAGAGTCAGCCCCAGCATTTT.

V is TRBV15 and J is TRBJ2-3; D may correspond to TRBD1 or TRBD2 (5 bases each). The germline V gene has CDR1 LNHNV and CDR2 YYDKDF (reference sequence). The CDR3 has 16 residues. V was cut by 1 base and J by 2 bases, with 13 bases left in between. The chain's CDR3 is CATSRGWGSNTDTQYF. As DNA, the CDR3 is TGTGCCACCAGCAGAGGCTGGGGGTCCAACACAGATACGCAGTATTTT.

The chain recombines TRBV28 with TRBJ1-5; D is unresolved. Per germline, CDR1 MDHEN and CDR2 SYDVKM. V was trimmed by 8 bases and J by 7 bases, leaving 15 bases between them. The CDR3 is 13 residues long. In DNA, the CDR3 is TGTGCCAGCCAGATGGAGTTGGGGCAGCCCCAGCATTTT. It codes for CASQMELGQPQHF.

This clone showed up just once. The rearrangement links TRBV19 to TRBJ1-5; D perhaps matches TRBD1 (5 bases). Trimming removed 3 bases from V and 5 bases from J, with 14 bases in between. The CDR3 totals 15 residues. The germline V gene encodes CDR1 LNHDA and CDR2 SQIVND (reference sequence). Written as DNA, the CDR3 is TGTGCCAGTAGTATGGATGGGGCTTTCGATCAGCCCCAGCATTTT. It specifies CASSMDGAFDQPQHF.

The table lists this clone with a few counts. The chain employs TRBV30 and TRBJ2-2; D is unclear. The germline V and J ends were trimmed by 2 bases and 7 bases, with 11 bases remaining between them. The CDR3 is 13 amino acids. Germline CDR1 GTSNPN, CDR2 SVGIG (reference sequence). The CDR3 region has the DNA TGTGCCTGGAGTATTAGGTCTGGCGGGGAGCTGTTTTTT. Translated: CAWSIRSGGELFF.

This rearrangement joins TRBV7-9 to TRBJ2-2, with 8 bases aligning to TRBD2. CDR3 length equals 16 residues. Germline V lookup: CDR1 SEHNR, CDR2 FQNEAQ (reference sequence). With 3 bases clipped from V and 2 bases from J, the junction kept 5 bases outside the gene matches. CDR3 coding DNA: TGTGCCAGCAGCTTGGGTAGCGGGGATAACACCGGGGAGCTGTTTTTT. Its protein is CASSLGSGDNTGELFF.

This clone was found once. This chain links TRBV28 with TRBJ2-3; TRBD2 aligns across 7 bases. V shed 3 bases, J shed 4 bases, and the junction held 4 bases outside the gene matches. Germline values: CDR1 MDHEN, CDR2 SYDVKM. The CDR3 covers 14 residues. CDR3 DNA sequence: TGTGCCAGCAGTTTGGGCGGGAGTCCAGATACGCAGTATTTT. The encoded protein is CASSLGGSPDTQYF.

The chain is built from TRBV9 and TRBJ1-2; TRBD1 agrees at 7 bases. Germline V gene data show CDR1 as SGDLS and CDR2 as YYNGEE. Unmatched junction bases numbered 6, after V lost 7 bases and J lost 12 bases. There are 10 residues in the CDR3. CDR3 in amino acids: CASGDRAHTF. As DNA, the CDR3 is TGTGCCAGCGGCGACAGGGCCCACACCTTC.

This clone was counted once. The rearrangement uses TRBV9 and TRBJ1-5; D perhaps matches TRBD1 (5 bases). The V gene's germline CDR1 is SGDLS and CDR2 YYNGEE. With 0 bases removed from V and 4 bases from J, the gap between germline ends came to 11 bases. The CDR3 loop spans 15 amino acids. The CDR3 DNA is TGTGCCAGCAGCGTAGCCGGGGCAAATAATCAGCCCCAGCATTTT. Its translation: CASSVAGANNQPQHF.

The genes are TRBV29-1 and TRBJ1-3; 8 nucleotides line up with TRBD1. CDR3 size: 13 residues. Germline loops: CDR1 SQVTM, CDR2 ANQGSEA. Germline trimming cut 4 bases from V and 4 bases from J; bases unmatched to any gene: 3. The chain's CDR3 is CSVGQGNGNTIYF. In DNA form, the CDR3 reads TGCAGCGTTGGACAGGGGAACGGAAACACCATATATTTT.

This clone was seen a handful of times. J is TRBJ1-5 and V is TRBV4-1; D is unresolved. The CDR3 spans 17 residues. CDR1 is MGHRA, CDR2 YSYEKL, per germline. With 0 bases removed from V and 3 bases from J, the gap between germline ends came to 15 bases. CDR3 sequence reads: CASSQDHETLPNQPQHF. The CDR3 DNA is TGCGCCAGCAGCCAAGATCATGAGACATTACCCAATCAGCCCCAGCATTTT.

The chain employs TRBV6-1 and TRBJ2-7; TRBD2 matches at 10 bases. The CDR3 contains 15 residues. In germline, CDR1 is MNHNS, CDR2 SASEGT. Germline trimming cut 1 base from V and 3 bases from J; bases unmatched to any gene: 3. The CDR3 nucleotides read TGTGCCAGCAGTGAAGAGGCTAGCGGGAGCTACGAGCAGTACTTC. Amino acids: CASSEEASGSYEQYF.

In its sample, this clone was seen a few times. This rearrangement joins TRBV28 to TRBJ2-4, with D uncertain. CDR1 is MDHEN and CDR2 is SYDVKM in the germline V gene. V shed 1 base and J shed 0 bases, with 7 bases lying between them. CDR3 length: 15 amino acids. CDR3 nucleotides: TGTGCCAGCAGTTTATATCCTTTAGCCAAAAACATTCAGTACTTC. Protein: CASSLYPLAKNIQYF.

This clone was counted only a few times. A read error may account for a junction end that differs from germline. This chain connects TRBV7-7 to TRBJ2-2; the D gene is possibly TRBD2 (6 bases). The CDR3 contains 15 residues. Germline V gene data show CDR1 as SSHAT and CDR2 as FNYEAQ (reference sequence). This CDR3 is CASSLELANTGELFF. The CDR3, as DNA: TGTGCTAGCAGCTTAGAACTAGCAAACACCGGGGAGCTGTTTTTT.

The chain carries TRBV28 and TRBJ2-7, with a possible D match to TRBD1 (7 bases). CDR3 length: 17 amino acids. Deletions cut 4 bases from V and 0 bases from J, with 19 bases between. The germline CDR1 and CDR2 sequences are MDHEN and SYDVKM. The CDR3 reads CASSSPQGGLSSYEQYF. Here the CDR3 DNA reads TGTGCCAGCAGTTCACCCCAGGGGGGACTCAGCTCCTACGAGCAGTACTTC.

V and J are TRBV6-1 and TRBJ2-6; D gene unclear. The CDR3 is 14 residues long. In germline, CDR1 is MNHNS, CDR2 SASEGT. V lost 3 bases to trimming and J lost 0 bases, with 3 bases between them. The DNA of the CDR3 is TGTGCCAGCAGTGAGCTCTCTGGGGCCAACGTCCTGACTTTC. Translation gives CASSELSGANVLTF.

This chain uses TRBV28 with TRBJ2-7; 7 nucleotides align to TRBD1. V was clipped by 6 bases and J by 8 bases; unmatched bases: 7. The germline CDR1 and CDR2 sequences are MDHEN and SYDVKM. This CDR3 is 12 amino acids long. CDR3 nucleotides: TGTGCCAGCAGCCCTCCCAGGGGGAAGCAGTACTTC. Translated, it gives CASSPPRGKQYF. Full variable domain (outside the CDR3, taken from reference TRBV28 and TRBJ2-7): DVKVTQSSRYLVKRTGEKVFLECVQDMDHENMFWYRQDPGLGLRLIYFSYDVKMKEKGDIPEGYSVSREKKERFSLILESASTNQTSMYLCASSPPRGKQYFGPGTRLTVT.

The J gene is TRBJ2-1, the V gene TRBV5-1; 12 nucleotides agree with TRBD2. V lost 2 bases, J lost 9 bases, and 6 bases stayed unmatched. CDR1 and CDR2 from the germline V gene are SGHRS and YFSETQ. This CDR3 is 15 amino acids long. The CDR3 loop reads CASSLLAGGDAEQFF. The CDR3 nucleotides are TGCGCCAGCAGCTTACTAGCGGGAGGAGATGCTGAGCAGTTCTTC. Using reference TRBV5-1 and TRBJ2-1 for the parts outside the CDR3, the full variable domain is KAGVTQTPRYLIKTRGQQVTLSCSPISGHRSVSWYQQTPGQGLQFLFEYFSETQRNKGNFPGRFSGRQFSNSRSEMNVSTLELGDSALYLCASSLLAGGDAEQFFGPGTRLTVL.

The rearrangement uses TRBV6-1 and TRBJ1-4; TRBD1 might be the D (6 bases). There are 15 residues in the CDR3. Trimming left V 2 bases short and J 7 bases short, with 14 bases between. The V gene's germline CDR1 is MNHNS and CDR2 SASEGT. This CDR3 reads CASSEPRGRGEKLFF. The CDR3 DNA follows: TGTGCCAGCAGTGAACCGCGGGGGCGCGGTGAAAAACTGTTTTTT.